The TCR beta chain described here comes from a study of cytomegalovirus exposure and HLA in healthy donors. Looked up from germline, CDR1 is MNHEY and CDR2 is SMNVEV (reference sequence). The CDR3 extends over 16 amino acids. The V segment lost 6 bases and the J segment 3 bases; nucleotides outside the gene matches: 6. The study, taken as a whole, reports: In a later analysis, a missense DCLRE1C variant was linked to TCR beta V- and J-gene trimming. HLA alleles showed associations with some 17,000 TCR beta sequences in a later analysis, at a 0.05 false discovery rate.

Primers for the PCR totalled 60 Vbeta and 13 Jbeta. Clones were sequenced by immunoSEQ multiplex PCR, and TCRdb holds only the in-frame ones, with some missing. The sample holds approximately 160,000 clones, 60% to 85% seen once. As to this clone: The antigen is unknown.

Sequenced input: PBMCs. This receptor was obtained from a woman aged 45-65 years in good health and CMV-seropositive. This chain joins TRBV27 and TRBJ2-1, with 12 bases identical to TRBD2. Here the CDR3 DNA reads TGTGCCAGCAGCCGACAGGGACTAGCGGGCTACAATGAGCAGTTCTTC. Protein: CASSRQGLAGYNEQFF.